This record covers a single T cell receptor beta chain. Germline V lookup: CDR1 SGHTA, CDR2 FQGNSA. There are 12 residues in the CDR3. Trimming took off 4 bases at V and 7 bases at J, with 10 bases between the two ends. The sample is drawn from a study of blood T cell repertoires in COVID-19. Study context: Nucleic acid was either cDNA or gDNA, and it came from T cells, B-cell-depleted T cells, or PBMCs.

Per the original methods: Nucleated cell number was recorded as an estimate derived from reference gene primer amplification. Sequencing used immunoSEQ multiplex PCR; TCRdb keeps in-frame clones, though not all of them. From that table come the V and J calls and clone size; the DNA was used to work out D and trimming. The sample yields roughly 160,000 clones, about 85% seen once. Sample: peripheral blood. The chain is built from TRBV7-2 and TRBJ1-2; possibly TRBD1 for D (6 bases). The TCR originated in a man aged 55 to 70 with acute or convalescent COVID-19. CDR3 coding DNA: TGTGCCAGCAGCTCCTCAGGGGTTGGCTACACCTTC. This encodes CASSSSGVGYTF.